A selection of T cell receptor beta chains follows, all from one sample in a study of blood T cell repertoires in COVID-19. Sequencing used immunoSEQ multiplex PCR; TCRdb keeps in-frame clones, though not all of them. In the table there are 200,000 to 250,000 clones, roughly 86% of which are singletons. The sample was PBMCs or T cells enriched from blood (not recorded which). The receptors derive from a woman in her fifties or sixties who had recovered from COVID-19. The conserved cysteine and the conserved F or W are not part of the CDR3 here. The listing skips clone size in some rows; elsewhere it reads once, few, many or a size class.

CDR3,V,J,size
ASSRDRNYGYT,TRBV5-6,TRBJ1-2,.
ASSTGTGVSPQH,TRBV5-6,TRBJ1-5,few
ATSDPTHLAGVKGEQF,TRBV24-1,TRBJ2-1,.
ASSYYSSRDLEQF,TRBV6-5,TRBJ2-1,.
ASSRGLAGRPESYEQY,TRBV7-8,TRBJ2-7,.
ASSFEWDRVVGYT,TRBV28,TRBJ1-2,.
ASSSGTAGNTIY,TRBV5-5,TRBJ1-3,.
ASSLAGLQPIYGYT,TRBV5-5,TRBJ1-2,.
ASSFSTGLGYGYT,TRBV7-9,TRBJ1-2,.
ASSSGLGSYNEQF,TRBV2,TRBJ2-1,.
ATMDWTGGYT,TRBV5-1,TRBJ1-2,.
ASREEGISYGYT,TRBV6-5,TRBJ1-2,.
ASSGLAGVNNEQF,TRBV19,TRBJ2-1,.
ASSQDLSGSRRDTEAF,TRBV4-1,TRBJ1-1,.
ASSSRSRGFSTDTQY,TRBV5-4,TRBJ2-3,.
ASSGTARGYT,TRBV2,TRBJ1-2,.
ASRRGNYGYT,TRBV12-3/TRBV12-4,TRBJ1-2,once
ASSPPAKGAYEAF,TRBV18,TRBJ1-1,.
ASSIPAGWNTEAF,TRBV19,TRBJ1-1,.
ASRPRDRPVYGYT,TRBV28,TRBJ1-2,.
ASSLGGGLETQY,TRBV11-2,TRBJ2-5,.